This is a list of T cell receptor beta chains from one sample in a study of CXCR3-negative and CXCR3-positive naive CD8 T cells. TCRdb reprocessed the 5' RACE reads, keeping one entry per CDR3 protein, no DNA. Its table records over 35,000 distinct CDR3 sequences. The specimen sequenced was memory CD8+ T cells from blood. Source of these receptors: a human donor in good health. Some clones in this sample may be carry-over from other donors' samples. The CDR3 runs from the conserved cysteine through the conserved F or W. Only part of the rows carry a size: once, few, many, or a class if the clone is expanded.

clone size: .
V gene: TRBV6-2/TRBV6-3
J gene: TRBJ1-1
CDR3 protein: CASSYEGASTEAFF

clone size: .
V gene: TRBV10-1
J gene: TRBJ2-7
CDR3 protein: CASSESAGADYEQYF

clone size: .
V gene: TRBV23-1
J gene: TRBJ1-5
CDR3 protein: CASSQSQLTPNQPQHF

clone size: .
V gene: TRBV12-3/TRBV12-4
J gene: TRBJ2-7
CDR3 protein: CASSISGGTYEQYF

clone size: .
V gene: TRBV7-2
J gene: TRBJ2-7
CDR3 protein: CASSLAGPYEQYF

clone size: .
V gene: TRBV6-1
J gene: TRBJ2-2
CDR3 protein: CASEGQGHTGELFF

clone size: .
V gene: TRBV13
J gene: TRBJ2-7
CDR3 protein: CASSRGTTPYEQYF

clone size: .
V gene: TRBV29-1
J gene: TRBJ1-5
CDR3 protein: CSVAGAGVNQPQHF

clone size: .
V gene: TRBV19
J gene: TRBJ2-1
CDR3 protein: CASSPDRGNEQFF

clone size: .
V gene: TRBV28
J gene: TRBJ2-5
CDR3 protein: CASSLSTVRIETQYF

clone size: .
V gene: TRBV20-1
J gene: TRBJ2-3
CDR3 protein: CSARDWGRADTQYF

clone size: .
V gene: TRBV20-1
J gene: TRBJ2-3
CDR3 protein: CSAKNLAGEIGTQYF

clone size: .
V gene: TRBV21-1
J gene: TRBJ2-1
CDR3 protein: CASSNPSAVVGEQFF

clone size: .
V gene: TRBV28
J gene: TRBJ2-2
CDR3 protein: CASRRGVRDTGELFF

clone size: .
V gene: TRBV4-3
J gene: TRBJ2-5
CDR3 protein: CASSQGTGLEETQYF

clone size: .
V gene: TRBV29-1
J gene: TRBJ2-3
CDR3 protein: CSVESIVITDTQYF

clone size: .
V gene: TRBV4-1
J gene: TRBJ2-7
CDR3 protein: CASSIRDSSYEQYF

clone size: .
V gene: TRBV12-3/TRBV12-4
J gene: TRBJ1-1
CDR3 protein: CASSLSRVSTEAFF

clone size: .
V gene: TRBV15
J gene: TRBJ1-4
CDR3 protein: CATSRDGTGLNEKLFF

clone size: .
V gene: TRBV7-6
J gene: TRBJ1-1
CDR3 protein: CASSLPPRDKLYTEAFF

clone size: .
V gene: TRBV6-4
J gene: TRBJ2-5
CDR3 protein: CASSRTSGGQETQYF

clone size: .
V gene: TRBV29-1
J gene: TRBJ2-7
CDR3 protein: CSVVGGSVYEQYF

clone size: .
V gene: TRBV5-1
J gene: TRBJ2-7
CDR3 protein: CASSLDRGRFREQYF

clone size: .
V gene: TRBV29-1
J gene: TRBJ1-2
CDR3 protein: CRFQGEGNGYTF

clone size: .
V gene: TRBV12-3/TRBV12-4
J gene: TRBJ2-7
CDR3 protein: CASSSSTGQGYEQYF

clone size: .
V gene: TRBV28
J gene: TRBJ1-2
CDR3 protein: CASSFRSAGNGPIF

clone size: .
V gene: TRBV7-2
J gene: TRBJ2-7
CDR3 protein: CASSFPRDGSSYEQYF

clone size: .
V gene: TRBV5-1
J gene: TRBJ2-2
CDR3 protein: CASSPSTGTGLKLFF

clone size: .
V gene: TRBV12-3/TRBV12-4
J gene: TRBJ2-7
CDR3 protein: CASSFRGSYEQYF

clone size: .
V gene: TRBV6-1
J gene: TRBJ1-1
CDR3 protein: CASSEVLGGLNTEAFF

clone size: .
V gene: TRBV28
J gene: TRBJ2-3
CDR3 protein: CASSLWSGRTDTQYF

clone size: .
V gene: TRBV6-2/TRBV6-3
J gene: TRBJ1-1
CDR3 protein: CASRPPLDSRRTEAFF

clone size: .
V gene: TRBV7-9
J gene: TRBJ2-7
CDR3 protein: CASSLASGRYEQYF

clone size: .
V gene: TRBV23-1
J gene: TRBJ2-2
CDR3 protein: CASSQRSQGCEDTGELFF

clone size: .
V gene: TRBV29-1
J gene: TRBJ2-1
CDR3 protein: CSVLNLGVYNEQFF

clone size: .
V gene: TRBV6-2/TRBV6-3
J gene: TRBJ2-5
CDR3 protein: CASSAGGEETQYF

clone size: .
V gene: TRBV5-5
J gene: TRBJ2-4
CDR3 protein: CASSPDMDLIEIQYF

clone size: .
V gene: TRBV28
J gene: TRBJ2-7
CDR3 protein: CASRDPEAAYEQYF

clone size: .
V gene: TRBV11-2
J gene: TRBJ2-7
CDR3 protein: CASSPPVGAYEQYF

clone size: .
V gene: TRBV12-3/TRBV12-4
J gene: TRBJ2-2
CDR3 protein: CASRPTTGELFF

clone size: .
V gene: TRBV7-2
J gene: TRBJ2-1
CDR3 protein: CASSLGLGNEQFF

clone size: .
V gene: TRBV6-5
J gene: TRBJ1-5
CDR3 protein: CASSPALNQPQHF

clone size: .
V gene: TRBV29-1
J gene: TRBJ2-7
CDR3 protein: CSAEKSQGGEQYF

clone size: .
V gene: TRBV29-1
J gene: TRBJ1-1
CDR3 protein: CSVEAKTSNTEAFF

clone size: .
V gene: TRBV20-1
J gene: TRBJ1-4
CDR3 protein: CSARDLGVVSEKLFF

clone size: .
V gene: TRBV9
J gene: TRBJ1-5
CDR3 protein: CASSVDGGANQPQHF

clone size: .
V gene: TRBV6-5
J gene: TRBJ2-7
CDR3 protein: CASSYGGTAYEQYF

clone size: .
V gene: TRBV5-6
J gene: TRBJ2-7
CDR3 protein: CASSEAEAYEQYF

clone size: .
V gene: TRBV6-4
J gene: TRBJ2-2
CDR3 protein: CASSDSRHRVTGELFF

clone size: medium-sized
V gene: TRBV20-1
J gene: TRBJ2-1
CDR3 protein: CSASEIAGINEQFF